This is a list of T cell receptor beta chains from one sample in a study of identifying expanded T cells in peripheral blood. Assay used: immunoSEQ multiplex PCR; TCRdb lists only in-frame clones, some missing. The table lists fewer than 130,000 clones, 75% to 90% of them singletons. Sequencing input: blood. These TCRs come from a person between 18 and 75 years old in good health. The CDR3 runs from the conserved cysteine through the conserved F or W. The D gene is left open where the match is weak. Clone size appears in some rows only: once, few, many, or a class for an expanded clone.

>TRBV5-4|TRBD2|NA|17|TRBJ2-1
TGTGCCAGCAGCGGCGGTTCGGAGCGGGGGGGCCGCAATGAGCAGTTCTTC
CASSGGSERGGRNEQFF
>TRBV6-6|NA|few|12|TRBJ1-1
TGTGCCAGCAGTGAGGTGAACACTGAAGCTTTCTTT
CASSEVNTEAFF
>TRBV28|NA|NA|11|TRBJ2-7
TGTGCCAGCAGCTCCTCCTACGAGCAGTACTTC
CASSSSYEQYF
>TRBV7-2|TRBD1|NA|18|TRBJ1-2
TGTGCCAGCAGCGCCCTCCGGGACAGGGGGCTGGGCGCCTATGGCTACACCTTC
CASSALRDRGLGAYGYTF
>TRBV5-4|TRBD1|NA|15|TRBJ2-5
TGTGCCAGCAGCCCCGGTCAGGGGGTACTAGAGACCCAGTACTTC
CASSPGQGVLETQYF
>TRBV18|NA|NA|14|TRBJ1-1
TGTGCCAGCTCACCGGACTCAGGGAACACTGAAGCTTTCTTT
CASSPDSGNTEAFF
>TRBV5-6|TRBD1|NA|14|TRBJ1-2
TGTGCCAGCAGCATCTGGACAGGGGACTATGGCTACACCTTC
CASSIWTGDYGYTF
>TRBV11-2|NA|NA|15|TRBJ1-1
TGTGCCAGCAGCTTAGGCAGCCACCCGGGGACTGAAGCTTTCTTT
CASSLGSHPGTEAFF
>TRBV18|NA|NA|16|TRBJ1-2
TGTGCCAGCTCACCGGCTCATCAGGGAAGAGGGGATGGCTACACCTTC
CASSPAHQGRGDGYTF
>TRBV13|NA|NA|12|TRBJ2-2
TGTGCCAGCAGCCCGGGTAACGGGGAGCTGTTTTTT
CASSPGNGELFF
>TRBV5-5|NA|NA|15|TRBJ1-6
TGTGCCAGCAGCTTTCGACAGGCGTACAACTCACCCCTCCACTTT
CASSFRQAYNSPLHF
>TRBV18|NA|NA|12|TRBJ2-1
TGTGCCAGCTCAACGGTGCGCAATGAGCAGTTCTTC
CASSTVRNEQFF
>TRBV29-1|NA|NA|13|TRBJ1-2
TGCAGCGTCGGGAATGGGACGAGTTATGGCTACACCTTC
CSVGNGTSYGYTF
>TRBV27|NA|NA|15|TRBJ1-1
TGTGCCAGCTTCCCCCGGGGATACCTAAACACTGAAGCTTTCTTT
CASFPRGYLNTEAFF
>TRBV28|NA|NA|15|TRBJ1-1
TGTGCCAGCAGTCCCCAGAGGGGATTTGTCACTGAAGCTTTCTTT
CASSPQRGFVTEAFF
>TRBV11-2|NA|NA|15|TRBJ2-1
TGTGCCAGCAGCCCCTCCGCCCAGTCCTACAATGAGCAGTTCTTC
CASSPSAQSYNEQFF